Shown below are 12 T cell receptor beta chains from a single sample sequenced in a study of CD8 T cells in Susac syndrome (dated by TCRdb to between 2018 and 2021). The receptor library was made with the immunoSEQ multiplex PCR assay. RNA was extracted with the RNeasy kit and roughly 0.45 to 1 ug was reverse transcribed using random hexamers. Through fastp at Q25 and MiXCR, TCRdb rebuilt clones from the public reads, retaining in-frame beta chains. A single entry per CDR3 protein holds the most common genes and DNA from its merged rows. The sample table records tens of thousands of distinct CDR3 sequences; roughly 96% of these occur just once. The biggest ten clones account for about 0.68% of the sample. The sequencing input was CD8+ T cells from PBMCs. Every receptor here comes from a human donor with Susac syndrome.

This chain connects TRBV20-1 to TRBJ2-1; D unresolved. Trimming cost V 0 bases and J 6 bases, with 9 bases left between them. The CDR3 spans 13 residues. In germline, CDR1 is DFQATT, CDR2 SNEGSKA (reference sequence). CDR3 in amino acids: CSARDSLSNEQFF. For the CDR3, the DNA is TGCAGTGCTAGAGACTCTCTTAGCAATGAGCAGTTCTTC.

This clonotype has only a few counts. In DNA, the CDR3 is TGTGCCAGCAGCCAAGATCCCCGGTCTGAGACCTCCCTTAGCAATCAGCCCCAGCATTTT. Translated: CASSQDPRSETSLSNQPQHF. V is TRBV4-2 and J is TRBJ1-5; D is uncertain. Trimming removed 0 bases from V and 0 bases from J, with 21 bases in between. The CDR3 is made up of 20 amino acids. The germline CDR1 and CDR2 sequences are LGHNA and YNFKEQ.

This chain uses TRBV5-6 with TRBJ2-1, with 11 bases lining up with TRBD2. The germline V gene encodes CDR1 SGHDT and CDR2 YYEEEE. There are 16 residues in the CDR3. The trim removed 3 bases at V and 2 bases at J, leaving 4 bases unmatched. The chain's CDR3 is CASSSETSGAYNEQFF. CDR3 sequence (DNA): TGTGCCAGCAGCTCAGAGACTAGCGGGGCCTACAATGAGCAGTTCTTC.

The rearrangement joins TRBV6-5 to TRBJ1-5; TRBD1 matches 8 bases. Germline V gives CDR1 MNHEY, CDR2 SVGAGI. This CDR3 spans 15 amino acids. The V gene end was trimmed by 5 bases and the J gene end by 0 bases; junction bases not matched to a gene: 3. CDR3 amino acids: CASSQTGGSNQPQHF. In nucleotides, the CDR3 is TGTGCCAGCAGTCAAACAGGGGGTAGCAATCAGCCCCAGCATTTT.

The rearrangement uses TRBV6-6 and TRBJ1-6; no definite D call. Germline assignment: CDR1 MNHNY and CDR2 SVGAGI (reference sequence). V lost 4 bases to trimming and J lost 13 bases, with 2 bases between them. The CDR3 has 9 amino acids. This CDR3 reads CASSSPLHF. The CDR3 nucleotides read TGTGCCAGCAGTTCTCCCCTCCACTTT.

This clonotype has only one observation. The rearrangement uses TRBV28 and TRBJ2-7; no clear D gene. The V gene lost 6 bases and the J gene lost 0 bases, with 18 bases spanning the gap. The CDR3 consists of 16 residues. CDR1 MDHEN and CDR2 SYDVKM come from the germline V gene. CDR3 nucleotides: TGTGCCAGCAGCCAAACCCGGAGCAGCCTCTCCTACGAGCAGTACTTC. The encoded protein is CASSQTRSSLSYEQYF.

This rearrangement joins TRBV5-4 to TRBJ2-2; unclear D gene. V was clipped by 0 bases and J by 4 bases, with 7 bases between them. CDR1 and CDR2 (germline): SGHNT, YYREEE (reference sequence). The CDR3 length is 14 residues. The CDR3 region has the DNA TGTGCCAGCAGCTTGGACCAGTTCACCGGGGAGCTGTTTTTT. Amino acid sequence: CASSLDQFTGELFF.

V is TRBV5-1 and J is TRBJ2-7; no definite D call. Per germline, CDR1 SGHRS and CDR2 YFSETQ. The CDR3 runs to 16 residues. Trimming took off 0 bases at V and 0 bases at J, with 13 bases between the two ends. CDR3 region: CASSLGRPDDSYEQYF. As DNA, the CDR3 is TGCGCCAGCAGCTTGGGTAGACCGGACGACTCCTACGAGCAGTACTTC.

The genes are TRBV6-5 and TRBJ2-1; 13 bases map to TRBD2. The germline gives CDR1 MNHEY, CDR2 SVGAGI. J was trimmed by 6 bases and V by 5 bases; bases with no gene match: 7. The CDR3 consists of 16 residues. The CDR3 DNA reads as TGTGCCAGCAGTCACCAACTAGCGGGGGGGCCCAATGAGCAGTTCTTC. This sequence encodes CASSHQLAGGPNEQFF.

The chain uses TRBV27 and TRBJ2-7; D not certain. CDR1 is MNHEY, CDR2 SMNVEV, per germline (reference sequence). This CDR3 is built from 13 residues. V was clipped by 2 bases and J by 1 base, with 6 bases between them. The CDR3 loop reads CASSLGPSYEQYF. CDR3 nucleotides: TGTGCCAGCAGTTTAGGCCCGTCCTACGAGCAGTACTTC.

The chain combines TRBV4-2 with TRBJ1-2, with D possibly TRBD1 on 5 matching bases. V dropped 0 bases and J dropped 0 bases, with 23 bases sitting between them. The CDR3 is 20 residues long. Germline lookup yields CDR1 LGHNA and CDR2 YNFKEQ. CDR3 loop: CASSQDKVEVPTDANYGYTF. The CDR3 coding sequence is TGTGCCAGCAGCCAAGATAAGGTGGAGGTCCCGACAGATGCTAACTATGGCTACACCTTC.

V and J are TRBV24-1 and TRBJ2-3; D unresolved. This CDR3 comprises 16 residues. V was pared by 4 bases and J by 2 bases, with 15 bases between. Germline CDR1 is KGHDR and CDR2 is SFDVKD. The CDR3 protein is CATSDAEVRSTDTQYF. CDR3 DNA sequence: TGTGCCACCAGTGACGCAGAGGTTCGATCCACAGATACGCAGTATTTT.